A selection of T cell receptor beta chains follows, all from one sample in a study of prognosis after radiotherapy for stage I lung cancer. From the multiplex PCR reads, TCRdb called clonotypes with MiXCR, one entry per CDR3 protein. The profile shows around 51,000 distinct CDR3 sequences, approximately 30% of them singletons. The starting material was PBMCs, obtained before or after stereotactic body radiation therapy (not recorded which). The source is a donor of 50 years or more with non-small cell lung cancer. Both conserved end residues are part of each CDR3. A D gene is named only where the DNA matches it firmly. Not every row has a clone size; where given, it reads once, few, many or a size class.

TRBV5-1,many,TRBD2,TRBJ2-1,CASSLGLAGGNEQFF,TGCGCCAGCAGCTTGGGGCTAGCGGGAGGAAATGAGCAGTTCTTC
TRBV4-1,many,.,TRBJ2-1,CASSRYVGPNYNEQFF,TGCGCCAGCAGCCGGTACGTAGGACCTAACTACAATGAGCAGTTCTTC
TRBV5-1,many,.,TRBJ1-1,CASSLAPRGQTTEAFF,TGCGCCAGCAGCTTGGCCCCCCGGGGGCAGACTACTGAAGCTTTCTTT
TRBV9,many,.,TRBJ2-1,CASSVGPGPNNEQFF,TGTGCCAGCAGCGTAGGCCCCGGGCCCAACAATGAGCAGTTCTTC
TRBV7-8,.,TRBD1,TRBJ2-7,CASTFSQGAGGQYF,TGTGCCAGCACTTTTAGTCAGGGGGCTGGGGGGCAATACTTC
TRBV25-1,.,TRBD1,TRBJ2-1,CASSEGTGSHNEQFF,TGTGCCAGCAGTGAGGGGACAGGGAGCCACAATGAGCAGTTCTTC
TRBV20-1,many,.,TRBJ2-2,CSARQKSTGELFF,TGCAGTGCTCGCCAGAAGAGCACCGGGGAGCTGTTTTTT
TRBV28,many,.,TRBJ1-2,CASNRGGSYGYTF,TGTGCCAGCAACCGGGGGGGTAGCTATGGCTACACCTTC
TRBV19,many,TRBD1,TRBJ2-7,CASSIGDRGSHEQYF,TGTGCCAGTAGTATTGGGGACAGGGGGAGCCACGAGCAGTACTTC
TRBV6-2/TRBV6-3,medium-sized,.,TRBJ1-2,CASSLVQGSGYTF,TGTGCCAGCAGTCTCGTACAGGGTAGCGGCTACACCTTC
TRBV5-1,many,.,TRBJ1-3,CASSSTGTNDGNTIYF,TGCGCCAGCAGCTCCACCGGGACCAACGACGGAAACACCATATATTTT
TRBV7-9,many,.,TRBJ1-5,CASSLGGDNQPQHF,TGTGCCAGCAGCTTGGGGGGAGACAATCAGCCCCAGCATTTT
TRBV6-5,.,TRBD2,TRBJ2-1,CASSYGTSGNEQFF,TGTGCCAGCAGCTACGGGACTAGCGGTAATGAGCAGTTCTTC
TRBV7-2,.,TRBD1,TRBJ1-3,CASSIGQGPGNTIYF,TGTGCCAGCAGTATAGGACAGGGTCCGGGGAACACCATATATTTT
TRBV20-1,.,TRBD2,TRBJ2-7,CSARPSGKGYEQYF,TGCAGTGCTAGGCCTAGCGGGAAAGGATACGAGCAGTACTTC
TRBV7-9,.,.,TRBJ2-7,CASSLAMLDEQYF,TGTGCCAGCAGCTTAGCTATGCTAGATGAGCAGTACTTC
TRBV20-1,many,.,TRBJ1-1,CSAREGATEAFF,TGCAGTGCTAGAGAGGGCGCCACTGAAGCTTTCTTT
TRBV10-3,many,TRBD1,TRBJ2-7,CASGQGNYEQYF,TGTGCCTCCGGACAGGGTAACTACGAGCAGTACTTC
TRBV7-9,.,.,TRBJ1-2,CASSIYWNYVYTF,TGTGCCAGCAGCATCTACTGGAACTATGTCTACACCTTC